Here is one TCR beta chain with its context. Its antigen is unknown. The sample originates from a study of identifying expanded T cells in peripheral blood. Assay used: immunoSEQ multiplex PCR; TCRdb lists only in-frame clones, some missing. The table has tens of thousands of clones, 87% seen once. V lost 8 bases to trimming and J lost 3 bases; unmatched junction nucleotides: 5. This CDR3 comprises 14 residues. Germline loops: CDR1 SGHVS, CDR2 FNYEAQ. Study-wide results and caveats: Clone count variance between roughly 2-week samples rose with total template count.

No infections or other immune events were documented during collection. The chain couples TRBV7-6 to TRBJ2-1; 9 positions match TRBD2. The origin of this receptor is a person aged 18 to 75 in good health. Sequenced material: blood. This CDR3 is CASAAGGDYNEQFF. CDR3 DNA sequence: TGTGCCAGCGCGGCGGGAGGGGACTACAATGAGCAGTTCTTC.